This TCR beta chain derives from a study of T cell responses to AZD1222 COVID-19 vaccine. Broader study findings: All repertoire sampling was performed exclusively after the peak T cell response. Just a handful of people given AZD1222 tested seropositive at baseline.

V lost 2 bases, J lost 5 bases, and 15 bases lay in between. CDR1 and CDR2 (germline): SGHRS, YFSETQ. The CDR3 has 15 amino acids. Some clones are missing from TCRdb's copy, which holds only in-frame ones; the method was immunoSEQ multiplex PCR. The data contain some 120,000 clones, over 75% of them singletons. The count of this clone is one. The antigen is undetermined. J is TRBJ2-3 and V is TRBV5-1; tentative D call: TRBD2 (5 bases). The sequence was collected from an adult in good health. The sequences come from peripheral blood, collected on day 0 of AZD1222 vaccination. DNA for the CDR3: TGCGCCAGCAGCTTAGGACTTGTGGGGTTAGATACGCAGTATTTT. It is translated as CASSLGLVGLDTQYF.